Listed here are 13 T cell receptor beta chains from one sample, sequenced in a study of beta chain features in type 1 diabetes. Expressed TCRB transcripts were sequenced because the entire RNA isolate underwent reverse transcription. Some clones are missing from TCRdb's copy, which holds only in-frame ones; the method was immunoSEQ multiplex PCR. The sample records some 410,000 clones, about an eighth being singletons. The sequenced sample consisted of naive CD4+ T cells from blood. The origin of the receptors is a woman aged 18-29 years in good health.

This chain joins TRBV15 and TRBJ2-2; D call uncertain. Trimming removed 4 bases from V and 0 bases from J, with 15 bases in between. The CDR3 extends over 17 amino acids. The germline V gene encodes CDR1 LNHNV and CDR2 YYDKDF (reference sequence). CDR3 nucleotide sequence: TGTGCCACCAGCAACCCTCGATTGGACGCGAACACCGGGGAGCTGTTTTTT. As protein: CATSNPRLDANTGELFF.

The chain is built from TRBV9 and TRBJ2-6, with a possible D match to TRBD1 (6 bases). This CDR3 has 16 amino acids. Germline assignment: CDR1 SGDLS and CDR2 YYNGEE. V lost 4 bases and J lost 0, with 11 bases in between. The chain's CDR3 is CASSPTGSSGANVLTF. Written as DNA, the CDR3 is TGTGCCAGCAGCCCTACAGGGTCCTCTGGGGCCAACGTCCTGACTTTC.

The chain recombines TRBV7-9 with TRBJ2-3; 7 bases map to TRBD2. From germline, CDR1 is SEHNR and CDR2 FQNEAQ (reference sequence). The CDR3 length is 15 residues. V lost 5 bases and J lost 5; bases outside the gene matches: 10. CDR3 DNA: TGTGCCAGCAGCACCGGGACTATTCGCGGAGATACGCAGTATTTT. Protein: CASSTGTIRGDTQYF.

The V and J genes are TRBV15 and TRBJ1-4; 7 bases fit TRBD1. Germline assignment: CDR1 LNHNV and CDR2 YYDKDF (reference sequence). Trimming cost V 5 bases and J 0 bases; bases outside gene matches: 12. The CDR3 length is 18 residues. The CDR3 region is CATSQGGAGYATNEKLFF. In DNA, the CDR3 is TGTGCCACCAGCCAGGGGGGGGCAGGATATGCAACTAATGAAAAACTGTTTTTT.

The chain recombines TRBV12-5 with TRBJ2-5; 12 positions agree with TRBD2. The germline V gene has CDR1 LGHNT and CDR2 FRNRAP. The CDR3 is 17 amino acids. With 5 bases clipped from V and 5 bases from J, the junction kept 12 bases outside the gene matches. The CDR3 DNA follows: TGTGCTAGTGGTCTCGGCCTAGCGGGAGGGCCCGGGGAGACCCAGTACTTC. Translating gives CASGLGLAGGPGETQYF.

The rearrangement joins TRBV15 to TRBJ2-7; the match to TRBD2 covers 12 bases. V gave up 2 bases and J gave up 9 bases; unmatched junction bases: 8. Germline V gene data show CDR1 as LNHNV and CDR2 as YYDKDF (reference sequence). The CDR3 loop spans 15 amino acids. The CDR3, as DNA: TGTGCCACCAGCAGAACCGGACTAGCGGGGCCTGGGCAGTACTTC. Its protein is CATSRTGLAGPGQYF. Full variable domain (rest looked up from reference TRBV15 and TRBJ2-7): DAMVIQNPRYQVTQFGKPVTLSCSQTLNHNVMYWYQQKSSQAPKLLFHYYDKDFNNEADTPDNFQSRRPNTSFCFLDIRSPGLGDTAMYLCATSRTGLAGPGQYFGPGTRLTVT.

J is TRBJ1-3 and V is TRBV29-1; the D is unclear. Looked up from germline, CDR1 is SQVTM and CDR2 is ANQGSEA. Trimming left V 7 bases short and J 0 bases short, with 7 bases between. This CDR3 region has 12 residues. The CDR3 nucleotides are TGCAGCGGGTGGGTCTCTGGAAACACCATATATTTT. Protein: CSGWVSGNTIYF.

The chain is built from TRBV27 and TRBJ2-2, with no clear D. Germline CDR1 is MNHEY and CDR2 is SMNVEV (reference sequence). V was pared by 5 bases and J by 1 base, with 8 bases between. The CDR3 spans 14 residues. The CDR3, as DNA: TGTGCCAGCAGTCCCCGACTGAACACCGGGGAGCTGTTTTTT. It translates to CASSPRLNTGELFF.

This clone was counted a few times. This CDR3 is also generated by other DNA sequences in the sample. The V gene is TRBV9, the J gene TRBJ1-1, with no clear D. Germline V gene lookup returns CDR1 SGDLS and CDR2 YYNGEE. The V and J ends lost 0 bases and 1 base respectively, with 4 bases between them. There are 13 residues in the CDR3. The CDR3, as DNA: TGTGCCAGCAGCGTAGTCCAGAACACTGAAGCTTTCTTT. Residues: CASSVVQNTEAFF.

J is TRBJ2-2 and V is TRBV9; 10 positions match TRBD1. Germline CDR1 SGDLS, CDR2 YYNGEE. The CDR3 has 17 amino acids. J lost 4 bases, V lost 0 bases, and 6 bases had no gene match. The CDR3, as DNA: TGTGCCAGCAGCGTAGCGACAGGGGGCGCGGGCACCGGGGAGCTGTTTTTT. This gives the protein CASSVATGGAGTGELFF.

The rearrangement links TRBV9 to TRBJ2-3; D might be TRBD1 (6 bases). The CDR3 is made up of 16 amino acids. V was trimmed by 4 bases and J by 3 bases, leaving 18 bases between them. The V gene's germline CDR1 is SGDLS and CDR2 YYNGEE. The CDR3 nucleotides are TGTGCCAGCAGCCCTACACAGGGATGGAGGACAGATACGCAGTATTTT. Protein sequence: CASSPTQGWRTDTQYF. Full variable domain (missing parts from reference TRBV9 and TRBJ2-3): DSGVTQTPKHLITATGQRVTLRCSPRSGDLSVYWYQQSLDQGLQFLIQYYNGEERAKGNILERFSAQQFPDLHSELNLSSLELGDSALYFCASSPTQGWRTDTQYFGPGTRLTVL.

The chain couples TRBV4-3 to TRBJ2-2; D tentatively fits TRBD1 or TRBD2 (5 bases each). Trimming removed 4 bases from V and 3 bases from J, with 15 bases in between. Germline CDR1 and CDR2: LGHNA and YSLEER. The CDR3 totals 16 residues. The CDR3 DNA follows: TGCGCCAGCAGCCCTACAGAGGGACGGGACACCGGGGAGCTGTTTTTT. This encodes CASSPTEGRDTGELFF.

V gene TRBV7-9 combines with J gene TRBJ2-3; 12 bases agree with TRBD1. Germline CDR1 and CDR2: SEHNR and FQNEAQ (reference sequence). The CDR3 covers 17 residues. V dropped 4 bases and J dropped 4; count of bases not matched to a gene: 9. Here the CDR3 reads CASSSFGTGGLADTQYF. For the CDR3, the DNA is TGTGCCAGCAGCTCCTTCGGGACAGGGGGCCTGGCAGATACGCAGTATTTT.